One T cell receptor beta chain is described in this entry. PCR employed 60 Vbeta and 13 Jbeta primers. Measured with immunoSEQ multiplex PCR; TCRdb has only the in-frame clones, and not every one. The table lists approximately 70,000 clones, about 71% of them singletons. This record belongs to a study of cytomegalovirus exposure and HLA in healthy donors. Per germline, CDR1 MNHNY and CDR2 SVGAGI (reference sequence). The CDR3 has 13 residues. V was trimmed by 5 bases and J by 3 bases, leaving 11 bases between them. What was sequenced was PBMCs. The rearrangement links TRBV6-6 to TRBJ2-7; D is possibly TRBD2 (5 bases). The sequence was collected from a woman aged 45-65 years in good health and CMV-seropositive. The CDR3 reads CASSNSDYYEQYF. CDR3 nucleotides: TGTGCCAGCAGTAATAGCGACTACTACGAGCAGTACTTC.